One and the same sample provided the 27 T cell receptor beta chains below, sequenced in a study of CD8 T cells in Susac syndrome. RNA in amounts of roughly 0.5 to 1 ug was reverse transcribed with random hexamers. Each CDR3 protein gets one entry after TCRdb re-called the immunoSEQ multiplex PCR reads with MiXCR. The sample lists about 240,000 distinct CDR3 sequences; 90% to 97% were seen once. Sequenced: CD4+ T cells from PBMCs. These receptor sequences come from a human donor with Susac syndrome.

The chain couples TRBV3-1 to TRBJ1-1; 7 bases fit TRBD1. Trimming cost V 3 bases and J 1 base; bases outside gene matches: 2. CDR1 and CDR2 (germline): LGHDT, YNNKEL (reference sequence). The CDR3 runs 14 residues. CDR3 DNA sequence: TGTGCCAGCAGCCACCGACAGGGGAACACTGAAGCTTTCTTT. Its protein is CASSHRQGNTEAFF.

This clonotype was detected only once. J is TRBJ2-1 and V is TRBV12-3 or TRBV12-4; D not certain. The ends were cut back, 5 bases at V and 9 bases at J, with 20 bases in the middle. There are 15 residues in the CDR3. CDR3: CASSRREWVQAEQFF. In DNA, the CDR3 is TGTGCCAGCAGTCGCCGAGAGTGGGTTCAGGCTGAGCAGTTCTTC.

J is TRBJ1-2 and V is TRBV14; 8 bases line up with TRBD1. Germline assignment: CDR1 SGHDN and CDR2 FVKESK. J lost 8 bases, V lost 0 bases, and 11 bases had no gene match. The CDR3 runs to 16 residues. CDR3 sequence reads: CASSQEGRDRRGGYTF. CDR3 DNA: TGTGCCAGCAGCCAAGAGGGCCGGGACAGGCGGGGCGGCTACACCTTC.

This chain uses TRBV6-2 or TRBV6-3 with TRBJ2-2, with D hard to call. The CDR3 extends over 16 amino acids. V lost 5 bases and J lost 0, with 13 bases in between. Germline V lookup: CDR1 MNHEY, CDR2 SVGEGT. The CDR3 region is CASSTTPTANTGELFF. For the CDR3, the DNA is TGTGCCAGCAGTACGACTCCCACCGCGAACACCGGGGAGCTGTTTTTT.

The J gene is TRBJ1-1, the V gene TRBV2; the D is unclear. The germline V gene encodes CDR1 SNHLY and CDR2 FYNNEI. Trimming left V 4 bases short and J 5 bases short, with 11 bases between. There are 13 residues in the CDR3. CDR3 DNA: TGTGCCAGCAGTGGTTTCTCGGAGACTGAAGCTTTCTTT. This translates into CASSGFSETEAFF. The variable domain in full, completed from reference TRBV2 and TRBJ1-1, reads EPEVTQTPSHQVTQMGQEVILRCVPISNHLYFYWYRQILGQKVEFLVSFYNNEISEKSEIFDDQFSVERPDGSNFTLKIRSTKLEDSAMYFCASSGFSETEAFFGQGTRLTVV.

The V and J genes are TRBV12-3 or TRBV12-4 and TRBJ2-7; 8 bases are a match to TRBD1. With V trimmed by 5 bases and J by 4 bases, 4 bases remained unmatched. The CDR3 is made up of 13 amino acids. CDR3 residues: CASSGDRWYEQYF. In DNA form, the CDR3 reads TGTGCCAGCAGTGGGGACAGGTGGTACGAGCAGTACTTC.

The chain joins TRBV29-1 to TRBJ1-2, with 7 bases aligning to TRBD1. Looked up from germline, CDR1 is SQVTM and CDR2 is ANQGSEA. The CDR3 covers 16 residues. Trimming took 8 bases from V and 6 from J; bases not matched to a gene: 21. DNA of the CDR3: TGCAGCTTCCTCACCCCTCGTCCAGGGGGGACAGATGGCTACACCTTC. Translation: CSFLTPRPGGTDGYTF.

This chain links TRBV6-5 with TRBJ2-3; no definite D call. This CDR3 is built from 11 residues. Germline CDR1 MNHEY, CDR2 SVGAGI. Trimming pared 3 bases from V and 5 bases from J, leaving 3 bases between. The CDR3 loop is CASSYRDTQYF. CDR3 sequence (DNA): TGTGCCAGCAGTTATCGAGATACGCAGTATTTT.

The V gene is TRBV20-1, the J gene TRBJ1-1, with D uncertain. The V end was cut by 1 base, the J end by 7 bases, with 16 bases between. The CDR3 has 14 residues. Germline V gene sequence: CDR1 DFQATT, CDR2 SNEGSKA (reference sequence). Written as DNA, the CDR3 is TGCAGTGCTAGAGCGACCACTTTTGGTGGTGAAGCTTTCTTT. The encoded protein is CSARATTFGGEAFF.

The V call is TRBV7-3, the J call TRBJ2-6, with unresolved D. This CDR3 comprises 15 residues. Germline CDR1 reads SGHTA; CDR2 reads FQGTGA. Between the trimmed V and J ends, which lost 5 bases and 0 bases, there was a span of 8 bases. This chain's CDR3 is CASSPSRSGANVLTF. The CDR3 bases are TGTGCCAGCAGCCCCTCACGCTCTGGGGCCAACGTCCTGACTTTC. The whole variable domain, filled in from reference TRBV7-3 and TRBJ2-6, reads GAGVSQTPSNKVTEKGKYVELRCDPISGHTALYWYRQSLGQGPEFLIYFQGTGAADDSGLPNDRFFAVRPEGSVSTLKIQRTERGDSAVYLCASSPSRSGANVLTFGAGSRLTVL.

This clonotype is a singleton in its sample. CDR3 in DNA: TGTGCCAGCAGTTACAGTCGCGGCGGGAGGAGTCGGGAGACCCAGTACTTC. Encoded protein: CASSYSRGGRSRETQYF. The V gene is TRBV6-5, the J gene TRBJ2-5; TRBD2 aligns across 8 bases. CDR3 length: 17 amino acids. CDR1 and CDR2 (germline): MNHEY, SVGAGI. V trimming: 2 bases; J trimming: 5 bases; junction bases outside the gene matches: 13.

The chain employs TRBV20-1 and TRBJ2-5; TRBD2 is a possible D gene (6 bases). The CDR3 spans 17 residues. Germline V gene lookup returns CDR1 DFQATT and CDR2 SNEGSKA (reference sequence). Trimming removed 1 base at V and 3 bases at J, with 21 bases between. CDR3 amino acids: CSARAGYNLWGEETQYF. The CDR3 DNA reads as TGCAGTGCTAGAGCTGGTTATAACCTTTGGGGGGAAGAGACCCAGTACTTC.

J is TRBJ2-5 and V is TRBV12-3 or TRBV12-4; no reliable D call. The CDR3 has 13 residues. V was trimmed by 7 bases and J by 2 bases, leaving 11 bases between them. The CDR3 DNA reads TGTGCCAGCATCTCCGGGCCGCAAGAGACCCAGTACTTC. It codes for CASISGPQETQYF.

The chain uses TRBV9 and TRBJ2-2; D is undetermined. The CDR3 length is 14 residues. Per germline, CDR1 SGDLS and CDR2 YYNGEE. V was trimmed by 1 base and J by 2 bases, leaving 6 bases between them. The CDR3 sequence: CASSVQSNTGELFF. Written as DNA, the CDR3 is TGTGCCAGCAGCGTACAGAGTAACACCGGGGAGCTGTTTTTT.

This chain connects TRBV29-1 to TRBJ2-3, with D possibly being TRBD2 (5 bases). The CDR3 length is 14 residues. The germline V gene encodes CDR1 SQVTM and CDR2 ANQGSEA. Trimming cost V 6 bases and J 6 bases, with 19 bases left between them. CDR3 sequence (DNA): TGCAGCGTAGCCCCAGGAGGCCCTGGCGATACGCAGTATTTT. Its protein is CSVAPGGPGDTQYF.

V gene TRBV24-1 combines with J gene TRBJ2-3; a possible D gene is TRBD2 (6 bases). The CDR3 loop spans 16 amino acids. The V end was cut by 0 bases, the J end by 6 bases, with 15 bases between. Germline CDR1 is KGHDR and CDR2 is SFDVKD. The CDR3 nucleotides read TGTGCCACCAGTGATTTGAGGAAGCCCGGAGGGGATACGCAGTATTTT. It yields the protein CATSDLRKPGGDTQYF.

The V and J genes are TRBV12-3 or TRBV12-4 and TRBJ2-1, with D hard to call. The CDR3 has 15 amino acids. The ends were cut back, 6 bases at V and 0 bases at J, with 12 bases in the middle. The chain's CDR3 is CASRPRVDSYNEQFF. The CDR3 region has the DNA TGTGCCAGCAGACCCCGAGTAGACTCCTACAATGAGCAGTTCTTC.

The rearrangement joins TRBV6-5 to TRBJ2-1; 8 bases line up with TRBD2. Losses at the gene ends were 6 bases for V and 5 bases for J; bases not matched to a gene: 9. CDR1 and CDR2 from the germline V gene are MNHEY and SVGAGI. This CDR3 spans 15 amino acids. The DNA for the CDR3 is TGTGCCAGCAGCAAGAGGACTAGCAGCAACAATGAGCAGTTCTTC. This gives the protein CASSKRTSSNNEQFF.

Here the CDR3 reads CASTRLDGQETQYF. CDR3 DNA: TGCGCCAGCACGCGATTGGACGGACAAGAGACCCAGTACTTC. The chain has TRBV5-1 and TRBJ2-5; no reliable D call. Germline loops: CDR1 SGHRS, CDR2 YFSETQ. Trimming removed 6 bases from V and 2 bases from J, with 14 bases in between. The length of the CDR3 is 14 residues.

In the case of this clonotype: As the CDR3 is not closed by the conserved phenylalanine or tryptophan, this likely results from a read error. V usage is TRBV20-1 and J usage is TRBJ1-1; D gene ambiguous. From germline, CDR1 is DFQATT and CDR2 SNEGSKA (reference sequence). The CDR3 sequence is 13 residues long. The germline V and J ends were trimmed by 1 base and 0 bases, with 6 bases remaining between them. CDR3 protein: CSARGGMNTEAFL. The CDR3 bases are TGCAGTGCTAGAGGGGGAATGAACACTGAAGCTTTCCTT.

The chain employs TRBV5-6 and TRBJ2-5; TRBD1 aligns across 8 bases. Germline trimming cut 2 bases from V and 3 bases from J; bases unmatched to any gene: 6. Germline V gene data show CDR1 as SGHDT and CDR2 as YYEEEE. This CDR3 has 15 residues. CDR3 residues: CASSFWDRREETQYF. For the CDR3, the DNA is TGTGCCAGCAGCTTCTGGGACAGGCGGGAAGAGACCCAGTACTTC.

The rearrangement uses TRBV24-1 and TRBJ2-1; no clear D. V gave up 3 bases and J gave up 5 bases, with 10 bases separating them. Per the germline V gene, CDR1 is KGHDR and CDR2 is SFDVKD. This CDR3 is built from 14 residues. The CDR3 reads CATSDTATNNEQFF. The CDR3 bases are TGTGCCACCAGTGATACTGCCACGAACAATGAGCAGTTCTTC.

The chain joins TRBV28 to TRBJ1-2; a weak D match, TRBD1 (5 bases). V dropped 6 bases and J dropped 8 bases, with 10 bases sitting between them. In germline, CDR1 is MDHEN, CDR2 SYDVKM. There are 11 residues in the CDR3. This CDR3 reads CASRLQGGYTF. The CDR3 DNA is TGTGCCAGCAGACTTCAGGGAGGCTACACCTTC.

This clonotype was seen once. This chain uses TRBV29-1 with TRBJ2-7; the D gene could be TRBD1 or TRBD2 (5 bases each). V shed 6 bases and J shed 0 bases, with 15 bases lying between them. Germline lookup yields CDR1 SQVTM and CDR2 ANQGSEA. The length of the CDR3 is 14 residues. Here the CDR3 reads CSVYPGRSSYEQYF. The CDR3 DNA sequence: TGCAGCGTCTATCCGGGACGGAGCTCCTACGAGCAGTACTTC.

The V and J genes are TRBV20-1 and TRBJ2-1; 15 bases map to TRBD2. This CDR3 spans 19 amino acids. V gave up 1 base and J gave up 0 bases; unmatched junction bases: 7. Germline V gene data show CDR1 as DFQATT and CDR2 as SNEGSKA (reference sequence). The CDR3 DNA reads as TGCAGTGCTAGAGGGGGTAGGACTAGCGGGAGGGCCTCCTACAATGAGCAGTTCTTC. It codes for CSARGGRTSGRASYNEQFF.

V is TRBV3-1 and J is TRBJ2-7; either TRBD1 or TRBD2 may supply D (5 bases each). Germline values: CDR1 LGHDT, CDR2 YNNKEL (reference sequence). V lost 4 bases and J 4 bases, leaving 17 bases between the germline ends. The CDR3 runs 15 residues. The CDR3 bases are TGTGCCAGCAGCCCCGCAGGACACGGGAAATACGAGCAGTACTTC. It translates to CASSPAGHGKYEQYF.

V gene TRBV7-9 combines with J gene TRBJ2-4; the D gene is possibly TRBD2 (6 bases). This CDR3 is built from 17 residues. The V gene's germline CDR1 is SEHNR and CDR2 FQNEAQ (reference sequence). The germline V and J ends were trimmed by 0 bases and 0 bases, with 12 bases remaining between them. In DNA form, the CDR3 reads TGTGCCAGCAGCTTAGCGGGACTTGGGTTAGCCAAAAACATTCAGTACTTC. Protein: CASSLAGLGLAKNIQYF.